These T cell receptor beta chains were read from a single sample in a study of T cell responses to AZD1222 COVID-19 vaccine. Assay: immunoSEQ multiplex PCR; the TCRdb copy retains only in-frame clones and omits some. This sample has 180,000 or so clones, with about 94% found just once. Sequences were derived from peripheral blood, sampled 28 days after the second AZD1222 dose. These receptors were taken from an adult who received the AZD1222 COVID-19 vaccine. Each CDR3 is given with its conserved first and last residue. The D gene is left open where the match is weak. Only part of the rows carry a size: once, few, many, or a class if the clone is expanded.

>TRBV27|once|TRBD1|TRBJ1-6
TGTGCCAGCAGTTCGGACAGGGGGAGTTCACCCCTCCACTTT
CASSSDRGSSPLHF
>TRBV6-5|NA|TRBD1|TRBJ1-4
TGTGCCAGCCGGGGAGGGACAGAAGAAAAACTGTTTTTT
CASRGGTEEKLFF
>TRBV4-2|once|NA|TRBJ1-1
TGTGCCAGCAGCCAAGAACGGGCAGGGAACACTGAAGCTTTCTTT
CASSQERAGNTEAFF
>TRBV9|NA|NA|TRBJ1-6
TGTGCCAGCACCGGTAGAGACACGCCGGCCGGGCCTCTCCACTTT
CASTGRDTPAGPLHF
>TRBV4-2|NA|TRBD2|TRBJ2-3
TGTGCCAGCAGCCAAGATGGGGCCCTACTAGCGGATACGCAGTATTTT
CASSQDGALLADTQYF
>TRBV5-6|once|NA|TRBJ1-5
TGTGCCAGCAGCTTTACGAAGGGAGGGGGTCGCAATCAGCCCCAGCATTTT
CASSFTKGGGRNQPQHF
>TRBV5-4|NA|TRBD1|TRBJ2-3
TGTGCCTTCACCCAGGGGGCGGGGAGACGCACAGATACGCAGTATTTT
CAFTQGAGRRTDTQYF
>TRBV7-2|NA|TRBD2|TRBJ2-3
TGTGCCAGCAGCCCTGAGTTGGCGGGGGGGCTAGCAGATACGCAGTATTTT
CASSPELAGGLADTQYF
>TRBV7-9|NA|NA|TRBJ1-6
TGTGCCAGCAGCTCTGTCGGAAATGTACCCCTCCACTTT
CASSSVGNVPLHF
>TRBV27|NA|NA|TRBJ1-5
TGTGCCAGCAGTTTCGGTGGGTTAAGGGATCAGCCCCAGCATTTT
CASSFGGLRDQPQHF
>TRBV2|NA|TRBD2|TRBJ2-7
TGTGCCAGCAGTGAAAGGCGGGCAGCGGGGGGCTCCTACGAGCAGTACTTC
CASSERRAAGGSYEQYF
>TRBV2|NA|NA|TRBJ1-1
TGTGCCAGCAGAACCTGGGACTCCACGAACACTGAAGCTTTCTTT
CASRTWDSTNTEAFF
>TRBV7-9|NA|NA|TRBJ2-6
TGTGCCAGCAGCTTAGTGGGGTTGGCCGGGGCCAACGTCCTGACTTTC
CASSLVGLAGANVLTF
>TRBV7-2|NA|NA|TRBJ1-2
TGTGCCAGCAGCCGTTACGGGGAACCTGGCTACACCTTC
CASSRYGEPGYTF
>TRBV6-5|NA|NA|TRBJ1-2
TGTGCCAGCAGTTTAAGATCGGGCTATGGCTACACCTTC
CASSLRSGYGYTF
>TRBV27|NA|NA|TRBJ1-6
TGTGCCAGCAGGCTCTATTTGGGTGCTAATTCACCCCTCCACTTT
CASRLYLGANSPLHF
>TRBV5-1|NA|NA|TRBJ2-3
TGCGCCAGCAGTCTAGGGGGGGCCGGGACAGATACGCAGTATTTT
CASSLGGAGTDTQYF
>TRBV6-1|NA|NA|TRBJ2-1
TGTGCCAGCAGTGAGAGGGGGTCCTACAATGAGCAGTTCTTC
CASSERGSYNEQFF
>TRBV6-2/TRBV6-3|few|NA|TRBJ2-3
TGTGCCAGCAGTTACAGTAGTGCAGATACGCAGTATTTT
CASSYSSADTQYF
>TRBV6-2/TRBV6-3|NA|TRBD2|TRBJ2-1
TGTGCCAGCAGTTCTGCTAGCGGGGGGGGCACCCACAATGAGCAGTTCTTC
CASSSASGGGTHNEQFF
>TRBV5-1|NA|NA|TRBJ1-6
TGCGCCAGCAGCCCCCGGGAAAATAATTCACCCCTCCACTTT
CASSPRENNSPLHF
>TRBV6-5|NA|NA|TRBJ2-7
TGTGCCAGCAGTCCTCGGACGGGGTCCTACGAGCAGTACTTC
CASSPRTGSYEQYF
>TRBV29-1|once|TRBD1|TRBJ1-1
TGCAGCGTAGAAGGGACAGCGAACACTGAAGCTTTCTTT
CSVEGTANTEAFF
>TRBV3-1/TRBV3-2|NA|NA|TRBJ1-1
TGTGCCAGCAGCCAAGAAAATCGGGTTGAAGCTTTCTTT
CASSQENRVEAFF
>TRBV3-1/TRBV3-2|NA|TRBD2|TRBJ2-5
TGTGCCAGCAGCCGTCCACTAGCGGGGACCCAAGAGACCCAGTACTTC
CASSRPLAGTQETQYF
>TRBV5-1|few|NA|TRBJ1-2
TGCGCCAGCAGCCAGACCGGGACGGACTATGGCTACACCTTC
CASSQTGTDYGYTF
>TRBV9|NA|NA|TRBJ1-5
TGTGCCAGCAGTGACAGCCATAGCAATCAGCCCCAGCATTTT
CASSDSHSNQPQHF
>TRBV7-9|once|NA|TRBJ1-5
TGTGCCAGCAGCTTAGGTCAGGGCGGGCAGCCCCAGCATTTT
CASSLGQGGQPQHF
>TRBV6-5|NA|TRBD1|TRBJ1-2
TGTGCCAGCAGGCGACCGGGACAGGGGGCTGGCTACACCTTC
CASRRPGQGAGYTF
>TRBV7-3|NA|TRBD2|TRBJ2-1
TGTGCCAGCGCAGGAACTGGGAAGCGGGGGGGCCGAAATGAGCAGTTCTTC
CASAGTGKRGGRNEQFF
>TRBV4-1|NA|TRBD1|TRBJ1-1
TGCGCCAGCAGAGAACCGGGACAGGGACTCATGAACACTGAAGCTTTCTTT
CASREPGQGLMNTEAFF
>TRBV18|NA|TRBD1|TRBJ1-2
TGTGCCAGCTCACCAATACCGGACAGGCAAAGAGGCTACACCTTC
CASSPIPDRQRGYTF
>TRBV6-2/TRBV6-3|NA|NA|TRBJ1-1
TGTGCCAGCAGTTGGGTCAGAAACACTGAAGCTTTCTTT
CASSWVRNTEAFF
>TRBV24-1|NA|NA|TRBJ2-2
TGTGCCACCAGTGAACCCGGGACACCCACCGGGGAGCTGTTTTTT
CATSEPGTPTGELFF
>TRBV4-1|NA|NA|TRBJ1-5
TGCGCCAGCAGCCAAGATCGGGGTAGCAATCAGCCCCAGCATTTT
CASSQDRGSNQPQHF
>TRBV6-5|NA|TRBD1|TRBJ1-1
TGTGCCAGCAGTTACACAGGACAGGGGGTTCGAGCTTTCTTT
CASSYTGQGVRAFF
>TRBV11-1|NA|NA|TRBJ1-1
TGTGCCAGCAGCCCAAAGACGAACACTGAAGCTTTCTTT
CASSPKTNTEAFF
>TRBV7-8|NA|TRBD1|TRBJ1-6
TGTGCCAGCAGCTTAGAGGGACAGGGGAAAAATTCACCCCTCCACTTT
CASSLEGQGKNSPLHF
>TRBV5-3|NA|NA|TRBJ1-3
TGTGCCAGAAGTCAGGGGTGTGGAAACACCATATATTTT
CARSQGCGNTIYF
>TRBV7-2|NA|NA|TRBJ2-3
TGTGCCAGCAGCTTCGCTCTCACAGATACGCAGTATTTT
CASSFALTDTQYF
>TRBV6-5|NA|NA|TRBJ1-3
TGTGCCAGCATCGAAGTGGGGGGCTCTGGAAACACCATATATTTT
CASIEVGGSGNTIYF